This T cell receptor beta chain was sequenced for a study of T cells in Graves' hyperthyroidism and ophthalmopathy. From RNA transcripts, TCR beta CDR3 regions were amplified. A first-round RT-PCR of the TCR CDR3 used the HTBI primer set. Using its own MiXCR run on the multiplex PCR reads, TCRdb lists one record per CDR3 protein. The data hold fewer than 110,000 distinct CDR3 sequences, with about 50% observed a single time. The CDR3 length is 14 residues. V was trimmed by 8 bases and J by 7 bases, leaving 21 bases between them. The germline gives CDR1 ENHRY, CDR2 SYGVKD. This receptor was obtained from a man aged 35-49 years with Graves' hyperthyroidism. The source material was blood. The chain has TRBV10-3 and TRBJ2-7; tentative D call: TRBD2 (7 bases). CDR3 DNA: TGTGCCATCTGGGGGGGGGGCCTCACCGGGGAGCAGTACTTC. Amino acid sequence: CAIWGGGLTGEQYF.